The 30 T cell receptor beta chains below come from one sample, sequenced in a study of shared clonotypes between healthy human individuals. Sequenced by immunoSEQ multiplex PCR; TCRdb stores in-frame clones only, minus some. Among some 980,000 clones, approximately 80% were seen once, and the ten largest hold around 1.5%. Sequenced input: memory CD4+ T cells sorted from blood. The subset denotes: CD45RA-negative fraction. The receptors derive from a man younger than 35 in good health.

The rearrangement links TRBV2 to TRBJ2-5; D may match TRBD1 or TRBD2 (5 bases each). The CDR3 runs to 15 residues. V lost 4 bases and J 2 bases, leaving 14 bases between the germline ends. Per the germline V gene, CDR1 is SNHLY and CDR2 is FYNNEI. Written as DNA, the CDR3 is TGTGCCAGCAGTGCAATTGGGACGGAGCAAGAGACCCAGTACTTC. Amino acids: CASSAIGTEQETQYF.

J is TRBJ2-6 and V is TRBV11-2; the D is unclear. V lost 7 bases, J lost 4 bases, and 20 bases lay in between. CDR3 length equals 17 residues. From germline, CDR1 is SGHAT and CDR2 FQNNGV. The CDR3, as DNA: TGTGCCAGCACCCCGACCCAGGTAGGATCCGGGGCCAACGTCCTGACTTTC. The encoded protein is CASTPTQVGSGANVLTF.

As to this clone: An end of the junction differs from the germline gene, which may be a read error. J is TRBJ2-1 and V is TRBV7-7, with 9 bases matching TRBD1. From germline, CDR1 is SSHAT and CDR2 FNYEAQ (reference sequence). The CDR3 covers 13 residues. The CDR3 nucleotides are TGTGCTAGCAGCATGGACAGGGGCGATGAGCAGTTCTTC. Its translation: CASSMDRGDEQFF.

The chain joins TRBV27 to TRBJ2-3; 9 positions agree with TRBD2. Unmatched junction bases numbered 11, after V lost 5 bases and J lost 5 bases. This CDR3 contains 16 residues. Germline CDR1 and CDR2: MNHEY and SMNVEV (reference sequence). CDR3 residues: CASSPLAGVGIDTQYF. CDR3 sequence (DNA): TGTGCCAGCAGTCCGTTAGCGGGAGTAGGGATAGATACGCAGTATTTT.

The chain has TRBV4-1 and TRBJ2-1; TRBD2 might be the D (7 bases). The CDR3 extends over 16 amino acids. Germline CDR1 is MGHRA and CDR2 is YSYEKL. The V gene lost 4 bases and the J gene lost 2 bases, with 15 bases spanning the gap. CDR3 nucleotides: TGCGCCAGCAGCCGTGGGACGGGGGGCCCCTACAATGAGCAGTTCTTC. Translating gives CASSRGTGGPYNEQFF.

This chain uses TRBV7-2 with TRBJ2-3; D is ambiguous. The CDR3 is made up of 11 amino acids. The germline V gene has CDR1 SGHTA and CDR2 FQGNSA. Deletions cut 5 bases from V and 5 bases from J, with 5 bases between. The CDR3 DNA follows: TGTGCCAGCAGCCACAAAGATACGCAGTATTTT. It translates to CASSHKDTQYF.

V usage is TRBV7-8 and J usage is TRBJ2-7; D ambiguous. CDR1 and CDR2 from the germline V gene are SGHVS and FQNEAQ. The CDR3 length is 14 residues. V was cut by 3 bases and J by 3 bases, with 12 bases left in between. CDR3 sequence reads: CASSFLEKGYEQYF. CDR3 nucleotide sequence: TGTGCCAGCAGCTTTCTTGAGAAAGGCTACGAGCAGTACTTC.

This clone came up once. V gene TRBV6-4 combines with J gene TRBJ2-7, with 12 bases lining up with TRBD2. Trimming at V came to 0 bases and at J to 2 bases, leaving 5 bases not matched to a gene. Germline V lookup: CDR1 MRHNA, CDR2 SNTAGT. CDR3 length: 17 amino acids. DNA of the CDR3: TGTGCCAGCAGTGACTCACGGCTAGCGGGAGGGCCCTACGAGCAGTACTTC. The encoded protein is CASSDSRLAGGPYEQYF.

The V gene is TRBV4-1, the J gene TRBJ1-2; 11 bases align to TRBD1. V lost 3 bases and J lost 7; bases outside the gene matches: 16. Looked up from germline, CDR1 is MGHRA and CDR2 is YSYEKL. The CDR3 totals 18 residues. CDR3 residues: CASSHPGGTGTGGVGYTF. CDR3 in DNA: TGCGCCAGCAGCCACCCCGGGGGCACCGGGACAGGGGGAGTTGGCTACACCTTC.

With respect to this clone: This CDR3 is also generated by other DNA sequences in the sample. The V and J genes are TRBV5-1 and TRBJ2-3; TRBD2 aligns across 12 bases. The CDR3 sequence is 16 residues long. Germline loops: CDR1 SGHRS, CDR2 YFSETQ. Trimming took 4 bases from V and 2 from J; bases not matched to a gene: 5. CDR3 in DNA: TGCGCCAGCAGCCTCAGGACTAGCGGGATCACAGATACGCAGTATTTT. Protein sequence: CASSLRTSGITDTQYF.

The table lists this clone with a few counts. The chain has TRBV5-6 and TRBJ2-2, with 10 bases fitting TRBD1. V dropped 1 base and J dropped 3; count of bases not matched to a gene: 3. Germline CDR1 SGHDT, CDR2 YYEEEE. The CDR3 is made up of 16 amino acids. The CDR3 loop is CASSLWDRGYTGELFF. The CDR3 nucleotides are TGTGCCAGCAGCTTGTGGGACAGGGGATACACCGGGGAGCTGTTTTTT.

This clone was found a few times. The J gene is TRBJ1-5, the V gene TRBV10-3; D call uncertain. In germline, CDR1 is ENHRY, CDR2 SYGVKD. The V end lost 3 bases, the J end lost 5 bases, and 5 bases lay between the germline ends. CDR3 length: 12 amino acids. The CDR3 sequence is CAISEGHQPQHF. The DNA of the CDR3 is TGTGCCATCAGTGAAGGGCATCAGCCCCAGCATTTT.

This chain connects TRBV10-1 to TRBJ1-1; D not resolved. There are 13 residues in the CDR3. Germline V lookup: CDR1 WNHNN, CDR2 SYGVQD (reference sequence). Trimming left V 7 bases short and J 2 bases short, with 11 bases between. Here the CDR3 DNA reads TGCGCCAGCAAGGTCCAGCCTAACACTGAAGCTTTCTTT. It codes for CASKVQPNTEAFF.

The chain joins TRBV18 to TRBJ1-4, with D maybe TRBD1 (5 bases). Germline values: CDR1 KGHSH, CDR2 LQKENI. This CDR3 comprises 14 residues. Trimming removed 3 bases at V and 7 bases at J, with 12 bases between. CDR3 sequence reads: CASSPAGRTEKLFF. In nucleotides, the CDR3 is TGTGCCAGCTCACCTGCAGGGCGTACTGAAAAACTGTTTTTT.

The count of this clone is one. V and J are TRBV16 and TRBJ2-7; D gene ambiguous. V lost 1 base and J lost 1, with 8 bases in between. This CDR3 has 14 residues. Germline CDR1 KGHSY, CDR2 FQNENV. DNA for the CDR3: TGTGCCAGCAGCCAATTTTCACAGTCCTACGAGCAGTACTTC. Translating gives CASSQFSQSYEQYF.

The chain recombines TRBV5-4 with TRBJ1-1, with a weak D call TRBD1 (5 bases). Germline V CDR1 and CDR2: SGHNT, YYREEE (reference sequence). CDR3 length: 14 amino acids. The V and J ends lost 0 bases and 3 bases respectively, with 9 bases between them. CDR3 region: CASSLVRADTEAFF. The CDR3 bases are TGTGCCAGCAGCTTGGTCAGGGCGGACACTGAAGCTTTCTTT. Variable domain in full (rest from reference TRBV5-4 and TRBJ1-1): ETGVTQSPTHLIKTRGQQVTLRCSSQSGHNTVSWYQQALGQGPQFIFQYYREEENGRGNFPPRFSGLQFPNYSSELNVNALELDDSALYLCASSLVRADTEAFFGQGTRLTVV.

This clone was counted between two and nine times. The chain joins TRBV7-3 to TRBJ2-7; 13 nucleotides align to TRBD2. The CDR3 length is 14 residues. Germline V CDR1 and CDR2: SGHTA, FQGTGA. The junction had 3 bases not matched to a gene; V was cut back by 5 bases and J by 5 bases. CDR3 coding DNA: TGTGCCAGCAGCCCGGGACTAGCGGGGAACGAGCAGTACTTC. It is translated as CASSPGLAGNEQYF. Combining the CDR3 with reference TRBV7-3 and TRBJ2-7 gives the whole variable domain GAGVSQTPSNKVTEKGKYVELRCDPISGHTALYWYRQSLGQGPEFLIYFQGTGAADDSGLPNDRFFAVRPEGSVSTLKIQRTERGDSAVYLCASSPGLAGNEQYFGPGTRLTVT.

Only one count was recorded for this clone. The J gene is TRBJ2-3, the V gene TRBV7-8, with 12 bases aligning to TRBD2. The CDR3 totals 17 residues. Germline CDR1 and CDR2: SGHVS and FQNEAQ. V lost 3 bases, J lost 1 base, and 5 bases stayed unmatched. The CDR3 DNA sequence: TGTGCCAGCAGCTTTAGACGGACTAGCGGGGGCACAGATACGCAGTATTTT. This encodes CASSFRRTSGGTDTQYF.

In its sample, this clone was seen once. J is TRBJ2-4 and V is TRBV7-8, with TRBD1 identical over 10 bases. Germline assignment: CDR1 SGHVS and CDR2 FQNEAQ. The CDR3 totals 16 residues. V lost 0 bases to trimming and J lost 9 bases; unmatched junction nucleotides: 8. As DNA, the CDR3 is TGTGCCAGCAGCTTAGCCCATGGGGGACAGGGGAGCATTCAGTACTTC. It encodes CASSLAHGGQGSIQYF.

CDR3 coding DNA: TGTGCCAGCAGCTTTGGCAGGGGAACAGATACGCAGTATTTT. Translation gives CASSFGRGTDTQYF. The chain uses TRBV7-8 and TRBJ2-3, with a possible D match to TRBD1 (6 bases). The germline gives CDR1 SGHVS, CDR2 FQNEAQ. This CDR3 has 14 amino acids. Trimming pared 3 bases from V and 3 bases from J, leaving 10 bases between.

This clone has just one count. The rearrangement uses TRBV5-8 and TRBJ2-3, with D hard to call. This CDR3 has 15 residues. Trimming removed 9 bases from V and 0 bases from J, with 17 bases in between. Germline CDR1 reads SGHTS; CDR2 reads YDEGEE. The CDR3: CAIPRDSASTDTQYF. The CDR3 nucleotides read TGTGCCATCCCGCGCGATTCTGCTAGCACAGATACGCAGTATTTT.

V and J are TRBV10-3 and TRBJ2-3; 13 positions match TRBD2. The germline CDR1 and CDR2 sequences are ENHRY and SYGVKD. The CDR3 has 18 amino acids. After removal of 0 bases from V and 2 bases from J, the junction contained 5 bases not matched to a gene. The DNA for the CDR3 is TGTGCCATCAGTGAGTCGTGGGGGACTAGCGGGGCCACAGATACGCAGTATTTT. Its protein product is CAISESWGTSGATDTQYF.

There are many counts of this clone. Given a much more abundant clone one base away, this may be a read error. Within the sample, other DNA sequences also encode this same CDR3. The chain is built from TRBV27 and TRBJ2-5; 12 nucleotides agree with TRBD1. This CDR3 is 15 amino acids long. Germline CDR1 MNHEY, CDR2 SMNVEV (reference sequence). The junction had 5 bases not matched to a gene; V was cut back by 4 bases and J by 5 bases. For the CDR3, the DNA is TGTGCCAGCAGTTCAGGGACAGGGGGCGTGGAGACCCAGTACTTC. Protein: CASSSGTGGVETQYF.

This clone was counted only a few times. The CDR3 loop is CASSSTWGGYGYTF. The CDR3, as DNA: TGTGCCAGCAGTTCCACGTGGGGAGGCTATGGCTACACCTTC. This sequence joins TRBV27 and TRBJ1-2; D is ambiguous. Trimming took 4 bases from V and 4 from J, leaving 13 bases between them. The CDR3 sequence is 14 residues long. Germline lookup yields CDR1 MNHEY and CDR2 SMNVEV (reference sequence).

This clone came up once. The chain is built from TRBV10-1 and TRBJ1-2, with 10 nucleotides matching TRBD1. CDR3 length equals 14 residues. The junction had 5 bases not matched to a gene; V was cut back by 6 bases and J by 4 bases. From germline, CDR1 is WNHNN and CDR2 SYGVQD (reference sequence). The CDR3 protein is CASRPGQGSYGYTF. The CDR3 DNA reads as TGCGCCAGCAGGCCGGGACAGGGGAGCTATGGCTACACCTTC.

V gene TRBV30 combines with J gene TRBJ2-1; 10 bases line up with TRBD1. The J segment lost 7 bases and the V segment lost 8 bases, leaving 14 bases of the junction unmatched. Germline values: CDR1 GTSNPN, CDR2 SVGIG (reference sequence). The CDR3 sequence is 15 residues long. Written as DNA, the CDR3 is TGTGCCGGAAACCCGGGACAGGGGTTGGGGAATGAGCAGTTCTTC. Protein: CAGNPGQGLGNEQFF. Full variable domain (missing parts from reference TRBV30 and TRBJ2-1): SQTIHQWPATLVQPVGSPLSLECTVEGTSNPNLYWYRQAAGRGLQLLFYSVGIGQISSEVPQNLSASRPQDRQFILSSKKLLLSDSGFYLCAGNPGQGLGNEQFFGPGTRLTVL.

This clone appeared a few times. Other nucleotide sequences in the sample specify the same CDR3. The chain carries TRBV5-1 and TRBJ2-5; 14 nucleotides match TRBD2. Germline assignment: CDR1 SGHRS and CDR2 YFSETQ. V shed 3 bases, J shed 1 base, and the junction held 5 bases outside the gene matches. CDR3 length equals 17 residues. The chain's CDR3 is CASSSGTSGGSQETQYF. The CDR3 DNA is TGCGCCAGCAGCTCCGGGACTAGCGGGGGATCCCAAGAGACCCAGTACTTC.

For this clone: Other DNA sequences within the sample encode an identical CDR3. The rearrangement joins TRBV11-2 to TRBJ1-1; D ambiguous. This CDR3 region has 14 residues. The germline V gene has CDR1 SGHAT and CDR2 FQNNGV. The V and J ends lost 0 bases and 4 bases respectively, with 9 bases between them. The CDR3 sequence is CASSLERGSTEAFF. Written as DNA, the CDR3 is TGTGCCAGCAGCTTAGAACGGGGTAGCACTGAAGCTTTCTTT.

V usage is TRBV6-1 and J usage is TRBJ1-5; tentatively, D is TRBD1 (5 bases). The CDR3 consists of 14 residues. The germline gives CDR1 MNHNS, CDR2 SASEGT. The V end was cut by 7 bases, the J end by 3 bases, with 13 bases between. CDR3 bases: TGTGCCAGCACCGGGCAGGGCAACAATCAGCCCCAGCATTTT. Encoded protein: CASTGQGNNQPQHF.

V gene TRBV28 combines with J gene TRBJ1-6; 9 bases align to TRBD1. CDR3 length equals 15 residues. Germline CDR1 and CDR2: MDHEN and SYDVKM. The V gene end was trimmed by 3 bases and the J gene end by 10 bases; junction bases not matched to a gene: 7. CDR3 sequence (DNA): TGTGCCAGCAGTTTCGGGACAGGGCAGGAGTCACCCCTCCACTTT. Its translation is CASSFGTGQESPLHF.